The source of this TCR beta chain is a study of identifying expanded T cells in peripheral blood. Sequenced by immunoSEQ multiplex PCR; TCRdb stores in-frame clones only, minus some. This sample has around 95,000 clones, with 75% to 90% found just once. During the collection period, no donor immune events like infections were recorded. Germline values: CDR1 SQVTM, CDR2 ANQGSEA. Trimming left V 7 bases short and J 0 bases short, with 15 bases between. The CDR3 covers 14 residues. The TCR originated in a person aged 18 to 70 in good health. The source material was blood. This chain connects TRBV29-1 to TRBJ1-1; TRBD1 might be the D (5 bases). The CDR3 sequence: CSAKGSRVNTEAFF. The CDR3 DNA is TGCAGCGCGAAGGGGAGCCGGGTGAACACTGAAGCTTTCTTT.